One and the same sample provided the 28 T cell receptor beta chains below, sequenced in a study of blood T cell repertoires in COVID-19. Using immunoSEQ multiplex PCR, the repertoire was profiled, and TCRdb retains in-frame clones only, with some absent. The data contain under 300,000 clones, about 88% of them singletons. Sequencing was carried out using peripheral blood. Source of these receptors: a human donor with COVID-19, enrolled during active disease. The donor label of this sample is uncertain.

The chain carries TRBV6-5 and TRBJ1-2, with D unclear. Germline CDR1 reads MNHEY; CDR2 reads SVGAGI. The V end was cut by 4 bases, the J end by 8 bases, with 8 bases between. The CDR3 length is 11 residues. The CDR3 loop is CASSSGIGYTF. CDR3 bases: TGTGCCAGCAGTTCCGGGATAGGCTACACCTTC.

The V gene is TRBV30, the J gene TRBJ2-1; D is undetermined. CDR3 length: 14 residues. Trimming stripped 3 bases from V and 2 bases from J, with 11 bases between. The germline gives CDR1 GTSNPN, CDR2 SVGIG (reference sequence). CDR3 nucleotide sequence: TGTGCCTGGAGCCTAGGATTGGCCTACAATGAGCAGTTCTTC. The encoded protein is CAWSLGLAYNEQFF. Full variable domain (rest looked up from reference TRBV30 and TRBJ2-1): SQTIHQWPATLVQPVGSPLSLECTVEGTSNPNLYWYRQAAGRGLQLLFYSVGIGQISSEVPQNLSASRPQDRQFILSSKKLLLSDSGFYLCAWSLGLAYNEQFFGPGTRLTVL.

V gene TRBV11-2 combines with J gene TRBJ2-1, with D possibly being TRBD2 (5 bases). V gave up 7 bases and J gave up 1 base, with 14 bases separating them. CDR1 and CDR2 (germline): SGHAT, FQNNGV. The CDR3 totals 15 residues. CDR3 in DNA: TGTGCCAGCACTTCGAGCGGCCATTCCTACAATGAGCAGTTCTTC. It yields the protein CASTSSGHSYNEQFF.

A single count supports this clone. The genes are TRBV11-3 and TRBJ2-1; the match to TRBD2 covers 8 bases. The J segment lost 10 bases and the V segment lost 2 bases, leaving 10 bases of the junction unmatched. The CDR3 extends over 15 amino acids. Looked up from germline, CDR1 is SGHNT and CDR2 is YENEEA. The CDR3 is CASSLFGAGEHEQFF. CDR3 nucleotides: TGTGCCAGCAGCTTATTTGGAGCGGGAGAACACGAGCAGTTCTTC. Complete variable domain (other parts from reference TRBV11-3 and TRBJ2-1): EAGVVQSPRYKIIEKKQPVAFWCNPISGHNTLYWYLQNLGQGPELLIRYENEEAVDDSQLPKDRFSAERLKGVDSTLKIQPAELGDSAVYLCASSLFGAGEHEQFFGPGTRLTVL.

This clone was observed a single time. V and J are TRBV11-2 and TRBJ2-7; D unclear. CDR1 is SGHAT and CDR2 is FQNNGV in the germline V gene. The CDR3 extends over 15 amino acids. V was clipped by 0 bases and J by 2 bases, with 11 bases between them. This CDR3 is CASSLEPISTYEQYF. The CDR3 nucleotides read TGTGCCAGCAGCTTAGAGCCTATTTCCACCTACGAGCAGTACTTC.

The rearrangement uses TRBV10-1 and TRBJ1-1; a weak D match, TRBD1 (5 bases). Germline V gene sequence: CDR1 WNHNN, CDR2 SYGVQD (reference sequence). V dropped 6 bases and J dropped 0 bases, with 11 bases sitting between them. The CDR3 length is 14 residues. CDR3 nucleotide sequence: TGCGCCAGCAGGGGGGGACTTATGAACACTGAAGCTTTCTTT. It is translated as CASRGGLMNTEAFF.

V usage is TRBV11-2 and J usage is TRBJ2-1; 9 bases align to TRBD2. Trimming took 4 bases from V and 8 from J; bases not matched to a gene: 18. The CDR3 spans 18 residues. Germline V CDR1 and CDR2: SGHAT, FQNNGV. The DNA of the CDR3 is TGTGCCAGCAGCTCCCTCCCGGGACTAGCCAGTCTTCGCGATGAGCAGTTCTTC. The encoded protein is CASSSLPGLASLRDEQFF.

This rearrangement joins TRBV6-2 or TRBV6-3 to TRBJ2-3; 11 nucleotides match TRBD2. Germline loops: CDR1 MNHEY, CDR2 SVGEGT. This CDR3 contains 16 residues. V lost 6 bases to trimming and J lost 2 bases; unmatched junction nucleotides: 7. CDR3 loop: CASSPRLAGNTDTQYF. The CDR3 DNA follows: TGTGCCAGCAGCCCTCGACTAGCGGGGAACACAGATACGCAGTATTTT.

Written as DNA, the CDR3 is TGTGCCACCGACTTGGGGGCCCACGAGCAGTACTTC. It codes for CATDLGAHEQYF. The rearrangement links TRBV6-6 to TRBJ2-7; perhaps TRBD1 as D (6 bases). Germline CDR1 MNHNY, CDR2 SVGAGI (reference sequence). The CDR3 has 12 amino acids. Trimming removed 10 bases at V and 5 bases at J, with 15 bases between.

This clone came up a few times. V usage is TRBV7-9 and J usage is TRBJ2-7; a possible D gene is TRBD2 (5 bases). This CDR3 contains 15 residues. With 1 base removed from V and 6 bases from J, the gap between germline ends came to 16 bases. The germline gives CDR1 SEHNR, CDR2 FQNEAQ (reference sequence). As DNA, the CDR3 is TGTGCCAGCAGCTTAGTTCTGGGAGTTGGTAGCGAGCAGTACTTC. This encodes CASSLVLGVGSEQYF.

The CDR3 coding sequence is TGCGCCAGCAGCCTCGTACCCACAGCGGGGTGGAATGAGCAGTTCTTC. Translating gives CASSLVPTAGWNEQFF. V is TRBV4-1 and J is TRBJ2-1; 7 bases map to TRBD2. Germline assignment: CDR1 MGHRA and CDR2 YSYEKL. The CDR3 is 16 residues long. After removal of 4 bases from V and 7 bases from J, the junction contained 13 bases not matched to a gene.

The chain employs TRBV11-2 and TRBJ2-5; 7 nucleotides match TRBD2. Germline trimming cut 2 bases from V and 5 bases from J; bases unmatched to any gene: 17. Germline V gene data show CDR1 as SGHAT and CDR2 as FQNNGV. The CDR3 is made up of 18 amino acids. In DNA form, the CDR3 reads TGTGCCAGCAGCTTAAGGCGGGAGTTTTTTACAGTTAGGGAGACCCAGTACTTC. This gives the protein CASSLRREFFTVRETQYF.

The genes are TRBV9 and TRBJ1-3, with TRBD1 matching over 10 bases. The germline V gene encodes CDR1 SGDLS and CDR2 YYNGEE. CDR3 length: 15 residues. V shed 3 bases, J shed 7 bases, and the junction held 7 bases outside the gene matches. The CDR3 is CASSAPGQGYNTIYF. The CDR3 bases are TGTGCCAGCAGCGCACCGGGACAGGGGTACAACACCATATATTTT.

The chain carries TRBV5-4 and TRBJ2-1; TRBD1 matches 11 bases. Germline V gene lookup returns CDR1 SGHNT and CDR2 YYREEE (reference sequence). The junction had 11 bases not matched to a gene; V was cut back by 4 bases and J by 8 bases. This CDR3 contains 16 residues. The CDR3 DNA follows: TGTGCCAGCAGCCCCTCCCCGGGACAGGGGGTGTATGAGCAGTTCTTC. It specifies CASSPSPGQGVYEQFF. Filled out from reference TRBV5-4 and TRBJ2-1, the complete variable domain reads ETGVTQSPTHLIKTRGQQVTLRCSSQSGHNTVSWYQQALGQGPQFIFQYYREEENGRGNFPPRFSGLQFPNYSSELNVNALELDDSALYLCASSPSPGQGVYEQFFGPGTRLTVL.

This clone was seen once. The V and J genes are TRBV7-3 and TRBJ2-1, with TRBD2 matching 7 bases. Per the germline V gene, CDR1 is SGHTA and CDR2 is FQGTGA. V shed 6 bases, J shed 3 bases, and the junction held 11 bases outside the gene matches. The CDR3 has 16 residues. The CDR3 DNA sequence: TGTGCCAGCAGTCTTCGGGGGGTTTTGGGCTACAATGAGCAGTTCTTC. Residues: CASSLRGVLGYNEQFF.

This clone was seen at least ten times. The chain couples TRBV12-3 or TRBV12-4 to TRBJ1-2, with 10 nucleotides matching TRBD1. With 6 bases clipped from V and 8 bases from J, the junction kept 6 bases outside the gene matches. The CDR3 runs 13 residues. The CDR3 bases are TGTGCCAGCAGGGGGACAGGGGCCTCGGGCTACACCTTC. Its translation: CASRGTGASGYTF.

The rearrangement joins TRBV24-1 to TRBJ2-2; tentatively, D is TRBD2 (5 bases). CDR1 and CDR2 (germline): KGHDR, SFDVKD. The CDR3 contains 14 residues. V dropped 5 bases and J dropped 3 bases, with 9 bases sitting between them. CDR3 DNA: TGTGCCACCAGTGGGAGCGGATACACCGGGGAGCTGTTTTTT. Amino acids: CATSGSGYTGELFF.

The rearrangement links TRBV15 to TRBJ2-7; TRBD2 agrees at 11 bases. V shed 0 bases, J shed 4 bases, and the junction held 5 bases outside the gene matches. Germline values: CDR1 LNHNV, CDR2 YYDKDF (reference sequence). The CDR3 has 16 amino acids. CDR3 region: CATSRDAGTSGYEQYF. In nucleotides, the CDR3 is TGTGCCACCAGCAGAGATGCTGGGACTAGCGGTTACGAGCAGTACTTC.

Here the CDR3 reads CASSRSPGGFTTDTQYF. The DNA of the CDR3 is TGTGCCAGCAGCCGCTCGCCGGGTGGCTTTACCACAGATACGCAGTATTTT. The rearrangement uses TRBV7-8 and TRBJ2-3; D is unresolved. Germline assignment: CDR1 SGHVS and CDR2 FQNEAQ. This CDR3 has 17 amino acids. V lost 5 bases and J 2 bases, leaving 20 bases between the germline ends.

In its sample, this clone was seen many times. J is TRBJ2-2 and V is TRBV5-4; tentative D call: TRBD2 (6 bases). Germline values: CDR1 SGHNT, CDR2 YYREEE (reference sequence). V was pared by 10 bases and J by 5 bases, with 21 bases between. The CDR3 totals 15 residues. The CDR3 bases are TGTGCCTTTATGCCGGGAGCAAGTGGAACCGGGGAGCTGTTTTTT. Its protein product is CAFMPGASGTGELFF.

The DNA of the CDR3 is TGTGCCAGCAGCCGGGCAACGCGGGGGGATACGCAGTATTTT. Translated, it gives CASSRATRGDTQYF. V gene TRBV7-9 combines with J gene TRBJ2-3, with 7 bases aligning to TRBD2. Losses at the gene ends were 5 bases for V and 6 bases for J; bases not matched to a gene: 8. CDR1 is SEHNR and CDR2 is FQNEAQ in the germline V gene (reference sequence). The CDR3 loop spans 14 amino acids.

CDR3 region: CASSVAGGAAYEQYF. The CDR3 region has the DNA TGTGCCAGCAGCGTGGCCGGTGGAGCTGCCTACGAGCAGTACTTC. The chain uses TRBV9 and TRBJ2-7; D uncertain. The CDR3 has 15 residues. V lost 2 bases and J lost 2, with 14 bases in between. Germline CDR1 SGDLS, CDR2 YYNGEE.

On this clone: This sample also contains other DNA sequences that code for the same CDR3. The chain recombines TRBV28 with TRBJ2-1; TRBD2 might be the D (5 bases). The CDR3 contains 14 residues. Looked up from germline, CDR1 is MDHEN and CDR2 is SYDVKM. V was cut by 3 bases and J by 7 bases, with 13 bases left in between. CDR3: CASSFRGVRNEQFF. The CDR3 region has the DNA TGTGCCAGCAGTTTCCGGGGAGTGAGGAATGAGCAGTTCTTC.

V gene TRBV5-1 combines with J gene TRBJ1-1; possible D gene TRBD1, 6 bases. The CDR3 runs 13 residues. Germline-derived CDR1 and CDR2 are SGHRS and YFSETQ. Between the trimmed V and J ends, which lost 6 bases and 0 bases, there was a span of 9 bases. CDR3 DNA: TGCGCCAGCAACAGGGATTTGAACACTGAAGCTTTCTTT. Amino acid sequence: CASNRDLNTEAFF.

The chain uses TRBV10-1 and TRBJ2-1; D perhaps matches TRBD2 (5 bases). Trimming stripped 8 bases from V and 6 bases from J, with 17 bases between. This CDR3 is 14 amino acids long. CDR1 is WNHNN, CDR2 SYGVQD, per germline (reference sequence). CDR3 DNA sequence: TGCGCCAGCTCGGAGGCTAGTGCCGTCAATGAGCAGTTCTTC. Translating it yields CASSEASAVNEQFF.

The J gene is TRBJ2-1, the V gene TRBV20-1, with D possibly matching TRBD2 (5 bases). V was pared by 3 bases and J by 10 bases, with 28 bases between. Per the germline V gene, CDR1 is DFQATT and CDR2 is SNEGSKA (reference sequence). There are 17 residues in the CDR3. The CDR3 protein is CSASPIIGGTTRREQFF. DNA of the CDR3: TGCAGTGCTAGTCCCATCATCGGAGGTACCACTAGGCGAGAGCAGTTCTTC.

J is TRBJ1-4 and V is TRBV29-1, with D possibly being TRBD1 (5 bases). V lost 7 bases to trimming and J lost 3 bases, with 12 bases between them. Germline values: CDR1 SQVTM, CDR2 ANQGSEA. This CDR3 has 13 residues. The CDR3 here is CSASGGANEKLFF. For the CDR3, the DNA is TGCAGCGCCTCGGGGGGGGCTAATGAAAAACTGTTTTTT.

This chain links TRBV25-1 with TRBJ2-5; 8 nucleotides match TRBD2. J gave up 4 bases and V 10 bases, and 11 bases lay outside the gene matches. Germline V lookup: CDR1 MGHDK, CDR2 SYGVNS. The CDR3 consists of 14 residues. The CDR3 DNA reads TGTGCCACCATATCCCGGCTAGCGGGAGAGACCCAGTACTTC. Its protein is CATISRLAGETQYF. Combining the CDR3 with reference TRBV25-1 and TRBJ2-5 gives the whole variable domain EADIYQTPRYLVIGTGKKITLECSQTMGHDKMYWYQQDPGMELHLIHYSYGVNSTEKGDLSSESTVSRIRTEHFPLTLESARPSHTSQYLCATISRLAGETQYFGPGTRLLVL.